Included here is one TCR beta chain sequence, with context. Antigen specificity is unknown. This entry is derived from a study of CXCR3-negative and CXCR3-positive naive CD8 T cells. Study-wide results and caveats: The majority of assays used fresh PBMCs, and CXCR3 expression partially decreased after cryopreservation. Naive cells positive for CXCR3 carried more hydrophobic TRB CDR3s than CXCR3-negative ones. Comparably high diversity was seen in both naive subsets, and much lower diversity in memory CD8+ cells.

Germline CDR1 SGHVS, CDR2 FNYEAQ. The CDR3 covers 14 residues. The TRB libraries of cDNA were built by UMI-labeled 5' RACE. TCRdb reprocessed the 5' RACE reads, with one entry per CDR3 protein and no DNA. The clone table shows about 130,000 distinct CDR3 sequences, with the ten largest holding 0.4% to 0.5%. This receptor was identified in a human donor in good health. Some clones in this sample may be carry-over from other donors' samples. V is TRBV7-6 and J is TRBJ2-7; TCRdb picks TRBD1, but there is no DNA to check that call. Sequenced material: naive CXCR3+ CD8+ T cells from blood. Subset denoted: CD45RO-CCR7+CD27+CD95- naive CD8+ T cells expressing CXCR3 (TNR3+). The CDR3 loop is CASSPWTGTYEQYF.